Sequencing of this T cell receptor (beta chain) was carried out in a study of blood T cell repertoires in COVID-19. V was pared by 3 bases and J by 0 bases, with 14 bases between. From germline, CDR1 is SGHTA and CDR2 FQGNSA. CDR3 length: 16 amino acids. This clone was detected once. Per the original methods: Estimates of nucleated cell counts were drawn from the amplification of reference gene primers. TCRdb's copy holds only in-frame clones and misses some; the assay was immunoSEQ multiplex PCR. The V and J calls and clone size were taken over from that table, and D and trimming were inferred from the DNA. The repertoire holds roughly 70,000 clones, with more than 85% as singletons.

J is TRBJ1-1 and V is TRBV7-2, with TRBD1 as a possible D gene (6 bases). Sequencing used peripheral blood. The source is a human donor with active COVID-19. The donor label of this sample is uncertain. CDR3 bases: TGTGCCAGCAGCTTCCAAGGTGGGACAATGAACACTGAAGCTTTCTTT. Translation: CASSFQGGTMNTEAFF.